Detailed here is one TCR beta chain. The data derive from a study of cytomegalovirus exposure and HLA in healthy donors. Germline V lookup: CDR1 GTSNPN, CDR2 SVGIG (reference sequence). The CDR3 runs to 14 residues. V lost 1 base to trimming and J lost 6 bases; unmatched junction nucleotides: 7. PCR amplification relied on 60 Vbeta primers (plus 13 Jbeta primers). In the original workflow: The count from a later analysis was about 80 million unique TCR beta chains, around 10 million of them shared. Sequenced by immunoSEQ multiplex PCR; TCRdb stores in-frame clones only, minus some. The V and J calls and the clone size are those of that table, but D and trimming were determined from the DNA. This sample's table reports around 33,000 clones.

Sample: PBMCs. This chain joins TRBV30 and TRBJ1-1; 8 positions agree with TRBD1. The source of this sequence is a man in his forties in good health and CMV-seronegative. CDR3 nucleotides: TGTGCCTGGAGTGGTAACAGGGGGGAGGCTGAAGCTTTCTTT. Protein product: CAWSGNRGEAEAFF.